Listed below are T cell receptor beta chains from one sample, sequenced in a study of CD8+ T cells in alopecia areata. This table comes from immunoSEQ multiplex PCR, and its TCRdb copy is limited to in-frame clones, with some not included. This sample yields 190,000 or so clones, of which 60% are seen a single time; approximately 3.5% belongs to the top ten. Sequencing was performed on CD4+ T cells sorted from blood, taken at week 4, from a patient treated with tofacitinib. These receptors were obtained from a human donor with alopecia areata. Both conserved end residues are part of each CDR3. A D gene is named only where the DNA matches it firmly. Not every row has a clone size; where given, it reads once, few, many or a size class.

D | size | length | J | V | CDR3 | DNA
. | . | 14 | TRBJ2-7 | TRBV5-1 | CASSLGQSSYEQYF | TGCGCCAGCAGCTTAGGACAGAGCTCCTACGAGCAGTACTTC
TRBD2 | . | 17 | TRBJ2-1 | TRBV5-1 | CASSLFTSGGTYNEQFF | TGCGCCAGCAGCTTGTTTACTAGCGGGGGCACCTACAATGAGCAGTTCTTC
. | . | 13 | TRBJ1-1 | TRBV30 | CAWSSGGNTEAFF | TGTGCCTGGAGTTCCGGGGGGAACACTGAAGCTTTCTTT
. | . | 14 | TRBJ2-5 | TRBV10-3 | CAISPRAVEETQYF | TGTGCCATCAGCCCTAGGGCCGTGGAGGAGACCCAGTACTTC
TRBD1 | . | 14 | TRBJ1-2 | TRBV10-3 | CAISEARDSSFGGF | TGTGCCATCAGTGAGGCCCGGGACAGCTCCTTCGGAGGCTTC
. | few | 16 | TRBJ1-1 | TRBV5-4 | CASRKGSGVLNTEAFF | TGTGCCAGCAGGAAGGGGTCTGGGGTACTGAACACTGAAGCTTTCTTT
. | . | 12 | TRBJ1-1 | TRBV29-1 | CSVGQPNTEAFF | TGCAGCGTTGGACAGCCGAACACTGAAGCTTTCTTT
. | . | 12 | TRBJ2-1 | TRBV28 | CASSPRWGMQFF | TGTGCCAGCAGTCCCAGGTGGGGGATGCAGTTCTTC
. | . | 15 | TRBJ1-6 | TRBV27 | CASSLYGPRNSPLHF | TGTGCCAGCAGTTTATATGGACCGAGAAATTCACCCCTCCACTTT
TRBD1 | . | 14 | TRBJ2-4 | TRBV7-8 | CASSFAADRGIQYF | TGTGCCAGCAGCTTCGCGGCGGACAGGGGGATTCAGTACTTC
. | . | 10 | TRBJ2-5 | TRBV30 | CAWAQETQYF | TGTGCCTGGGCTCAAGAGACCCAGTACTTC
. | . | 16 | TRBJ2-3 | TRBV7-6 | CASSLDHDGSTDTQYF | TGTGCCAGCAGCCTCGATCATGATGGGAGCACAGATACGCAGTATTTT
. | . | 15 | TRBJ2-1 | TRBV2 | CASRGITISYNEQFF | TGTGCCAGCAGAGGGATAACGATAAGCTACAATGAGCAGTTCTTC
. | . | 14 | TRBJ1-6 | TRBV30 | CAWSLSIRNSPLHF | TGTGCCTGGAGTTTATCCATCCGTAATTCACCCCTCCACTTT
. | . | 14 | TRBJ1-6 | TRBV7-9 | CASSLGTQSSPLHF | TGTGCCAGCAGCTTAGGCACTCAGAGCTCACCCCTCCACTTT
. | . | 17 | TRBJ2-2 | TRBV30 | CAWRRPVSRGLTGELFF | TGTGCCTGGAGACGACCCGTCTCCCGGGGCCTCACCGGGGAGCTGTTTTTT
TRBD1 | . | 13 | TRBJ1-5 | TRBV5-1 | CASSLDRDRPQHF | TGCGCCAGCAGCTTGGACCGGGACAGGCCCCAGCATTTT
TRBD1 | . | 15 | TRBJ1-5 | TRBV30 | CAWSRTGGSNQPQHF | TGTGCCTGGAGTCGGACAGGGGGCAGCAATCAGCCCCAGCATTTT
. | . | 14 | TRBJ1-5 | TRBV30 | CAWSVLTDDQPQHF | TGTGCCTGGAGTGTATTGACAGACGATCAGCCCCAGCATTTT
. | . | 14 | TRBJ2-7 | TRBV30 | CAWTTGPVSYEQYF | TGTGCCTGGACTACAGGGCCCGTCTCCTACGAGCAGTACTTC
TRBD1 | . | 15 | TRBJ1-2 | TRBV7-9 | CASSIQGAANYGYTF | TGTGCCAGCAGCATACAGGGGGCAGCTAACTATGGCTACACCTTC
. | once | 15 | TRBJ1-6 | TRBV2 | CASSREAGRHSPLHF | TGTGCCAGCAGTCGGGAGGCAGGAAGGCATTCACCCCTCCACTTT
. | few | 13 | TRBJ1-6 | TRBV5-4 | CASSPQTDSPLHF | TGTGCCAGCAGCCCCCAAACGGATTCACCCCTCCACTTT
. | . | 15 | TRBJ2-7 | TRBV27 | CASSWGPGRSYEQYF | TGTGCCAGCAGTTGGGGCCCGGGACGCTCCTACGAGCAGTACTTC
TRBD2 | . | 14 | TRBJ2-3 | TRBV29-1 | CSVSKRGRTDTQYF | TGCAGCGTTAGTAAGCGGGGGCGCACAGATACGCAGTATTTT